One sample yielded the 28 T cell receptor beta chains listed below, sequenced in a study of shared clonotypes between healthy human individuals. Naive CD8 isolation took CD45RO-negative cells positively selected for CCR7 and excluded terminally differentiated effector memory CD45RA+ cells. Profiled with immunoSEQ multiplex PCR; TCRdb holds only in-frame clones, not every one. Among 1.5 million to 2.5 million clones listed, about 95% were seen once. Sequenced sample: naive CD8+ T cells sorted from blood. These receptors were obtained from a man between 18 and 29 years old in good health.

Only one count was recorded for this clone. The chain recombines TRBV28 with TRBJ2-2, with D unresolved. Trimming took 7 bases from V and 4 from J, leaving 13 bases between them. Germline CDR1 MDHEN, CDR2 SYDVKM. CDR3 length: 14 amino acids. This CDR3 reads CASTPVPPTGELFF. The DNA of the CDR3 is TGTGCCAGCACCCCCGTTCCCCCCACCGGGGAGCTGTTTTTT.

Concerning this clone: In the same sample, other DNA sequences code for this CDR3. This chain links TRBV30 with TRBJ2-1; D gene uncertain. The CDR3 spans 11 residues. Germline V gene data show CDR1 as GTSNPN and CDR2 as SVGIG (reference sequence). Trimming stripped 2 bases from V and 6 bases from J, with 5 bases between. The DNA for the CDR3 is TGTGCCTGGAGTTTTGGCAATGAGCAGTTCTTC. Protein product: CAWSFGNEQFF.

This CDR3 is CASSPTFAGTYEQYF. The CDR3 DNA reads TGTGCCAGCAGCCCTACGTTCGCGGGGACCTACGAGCAGTACTTC. The genes are TRBV9 and TRBJ2-7; TRBD2 is a possible D gene (6 bases). The CDR3 length is 15 residues. Trimming shortened V by 4 bases and J by 2 bases, and 16 bases separated the two germline ends. Germline V gene sequence: CDR1 SGDLS, CDR2 YYNGEE.

V is TRBV5-6 and J is TRBJ2-3; 9 nucleotides match TRBD2. V gave up 5 bases and J gave up 0 bases; unmatched junction bases: 4. This CDR3 comprises 15 residues. Germline V gives CDR1 SGHDT, CDR2 YYEEEE. The CDR3 spells CASSQTSGSTDTQYF. In DNA, the CDR3 is TGTGCCAGCAGTCAGACTAGCGGTAGCACAGATACGCAGTATTTT.

The chain is built from TRBV9 and TRBJ1-1, with 10 bases that match TRBD1. Germline loops: CDR1 SGDLS, CDR2 YYNGEE. The CDR3 spans 14 residues. V shed 3 bases and J 4 bases; nucleotides not matched to a gene: 3. In DNA form, the CDR3 reads TGTGCCAGCAGCGGGACAGGGGGATTCACTGAAGCTTTCTTT. The encoded protein is CASSGTGGFTEAFF.

This CDR3 reads CASSFILPAGGSSYEQYF. The CDR3 DNA sequence: TGTGCCAGCAGTTTTATTCTTCCAGCGGGAGGGTCCTCCTACGAGCAGTACTTC. The chain combines TRBV27 with TRBJ2-7; 10 bases align to TRBD2. Germline V gives CDR1 MNHEY, CDR2 SMNVEV (reference sequence). The V and J ends lost 3 bases and 0 bases, in that order; junction bases with no gene match: 11. This CDR3 is 18 amino acids long.

The chain is built from TRBV5-1 and TRBJ1-6; D gene unclear. V shed 2 bases and J shed 6 bases, with 12 bases lying between them. The CDR3 sequence is 15 residues long. In germline, CDR1 is SGHRS, CDR2 YFSETQ. CDR3 region: CASSLEGSPNSPLHF. In DNA, the CDR3 is TGCGCCAGCAGCTTAGAGGGATCACCTAATTCACCCCTCCACTTT.

The chain couples TRBV9 to TRBJ2-7, with 11 bases that match TRBD2. The CDR3 is made up of 14 amino acids. From germline, CDR1 is SGDLS and CDR2 YYNGEE. V gave up 2 bases and J gave up 7 bases; unmatched junction bases: 5. As DNA, the CDR3 is TGTGCCAGCAGCGTCACTAGCGGGAGTCGGGAGCAGTACTTC. This codes for CASSVTSGSREQYF.

The CDR3 loop reads CASSQGVTYEQYF. In nucleotides, the CDR3 is TGTGCCAGCAGCCAGGGGGTTACATACGAGCAGTACTTC. The chain has TRBV5-5 and TRBJ2-7; 7 bases fit TRBD1. Germline values: CDR1 SGHKS, CDR2 YYEKEE (reference sequence). This CDR3 is 13 amino acids long. The V gene end was trimmed by 4 bases and the J gene end by 4 bases; junction bases not matched to a gene: 5.

The V and J genes are TRBV10-3 and TRBJ1-2; a possible D gene is TRBD1 (5 bases). CDR1 ENHRY and CDR2 SYGVKD come from the germline V gene. Trimming cost V 10 bases and J 0 bases, with 12 bases left between them. The CDR3 contains 13 residues. As DNA, the CDR3 is TGTGCCACCCCCGGGGGGGCTAACTATGGCTACACCTTC. It is translated as CATPGGANYGYTF.

The CDR3 DNA reads TGTGCCAGCACGAGACACTTTGAGGACACTGAAGCTTTCTTT. Encoded protein: CASTRHFEDTEAFF. The J gene is TRBJ1-1, the V gene TRBV5-8; D gene unclear. V shed 6 bases and J shed 3 bases, with 15 bases lying between them. The CDR3 length is 14 residues. Germline V gene data show CDR1 as SGHTS and CDR2 as YDEGEE. The full variable domain, with the rest looked up from reference TRBV5-8 and TRBJ1-1, is EAGVTQSPTHLIKTRGQQATLRCSPISGHTSVYWYQQALGLGLQFLLWYDEGEERNRGNFPPRFSGRQFPNYSSELNVNALELEDSALYLCASTRHFEDTEAFFGQGTRLTVV.

The J gene is TRBJ2-7, the V gene TRBV28, with D unresolved. The CDR3 is 12 amino acids. Per germline, CDR1 MDHEN and CDR2 SYDVKM. Deletions cut 8 bases from V and 0 bases from J, with 8 bases between. CDR3 sequence: CASPLYSYEQYF. The CDR3 region has the DNA TGTGCCAGCCCGTTGTACTCCTACGAGCAGTACTTC.

The chain uses TRBV30 and TRBJ2-5; 13 bases align to TRBD2. This CDR3 comprises 15 residues. V dropped 8 bases and J dropped 5; count of bases not matched to a gene: 11. Germline CDR1 reads GTSNPN; CDR2 reads SVGIG (reference sequence). CDR3 in amino acids: CAIRTSGSFGETQYF. The CDR3 DNA follows: TGTGCCATAAGGACTAGCGGGAGTTTCGGGGAGACCCAGTACTTC. Complete variable domain (other parts from reference TRBV30 and TRBJ2-5): SQTIHQWPATLVQPVGSPLSLECTVEGTSNPNLYWYRQAAGRGLQLLFYSVGIGQISSEVPQNLSASRPQDRQFILSSKKLLLSDSGFYLCAIRTSGSFGETQYFGPGTRLLVL.

This chain uses TRBV28 with TRBJ2-7, with D maybe TRBD1 (5 bases). The CDR3 totals 13 residues. Looked up from germline, CDR1 is MDHEN and CDR2 is SYDVKM. Trimming left V 6 bases short and J 4 bases short, with 13 bases between. CDR3 region: CASSRDLPYEQYF. For the CDR3, the DNA is TGTGCCAGCAGCAGGGATTTGCCTTACGAGCAGTACTTC.

DNA of the CDR3: TGCGCCAGCAGTGAGCTCCAGGGGACGGACGAGCAGTACTTC. It yields the protein CASSELQGTDEQYF. The chain employs TRBV10-1 and TRBJ2-7; a weak D match, TRBD1 (6 bases). The germline V gene encodes CDR1 WNHNN and CDR2 SYGVQD (reference sequence). Between the trimmed V and J ends, which lost 2 bases and 5 bases, there was a span of 13 bases. The CDR3 runs to 14 residues.

This clone appeared once. The rearrangement uses TRBV5-6 and TRBJ2-1; TRBD1 or TRBD2 may be the D gene (5 bases each). The length of the CDR3 is 12 residues. Germline CDR1 reads SGHDT; CDR2 reads YYEEEE. Trimming removed 4 bases at V and 8 bases at J, with 10 bases between. The CDR3 reads CASSQGTDEQFF. CDR3 nucleotide sequence: TGTGCCAGCAGCCAAGGGACGGATGAGCAGTTCTTC. Variable domain in full (rest from reference TRBV5-6 and TRBJ2-1): DAGVTQSPTHLIKTRGQQVTLRCSPKSGHDTVSWYQQALGQGPQFIFQYYEEEERQRGNFPDRFSGHQFPNYSSELNVNALLLGDSALYLCASSQGTDEQFFGPGTRLTVL.

V is TRBV27 and J is TRBJ2-1, with D tentatively TRBD1 or TRBD2 (5 bases each). Trimming pared 10 bases from V and 6 bases from J, leaving 22 bases between. This CDR3 is built from 15 residues. Germline assignment: CDR1 MNHEY and CDR2 SMNVEV (reference sequence). In DNA, the CDR3 is TGTGCCACCCAAACCTTCGGGGCCCCCATCAATGAGCAGTTCTTC. Its protein product is CATQTFGAPINEQFF.

The genes are TRBV2 and TRBJ2-1, with 10 bases that match TRBD2. Germline CDR1 and CDR2: SNHLY and FYNNEI. The CDR3 loop spans 16 amino acids. The V segment lost 6 bases and the J segment 4 bases; nucleotides outside the gene matches: 9. CDR3 bases: TGTGCCAGCAGCCCTGGGACTAGCGCTCAATACAATGAGCAGTTCTTC. Translated, it gives CASSPGTSAQYNEQFF.

V and J are TRBV7-9 and TRBJ1-1, with TRBD1 matching over 7 bases. CDR1 is SEHNR, CDR2 FQNEAQ, per germline (reference sequence). The V segment lost 4 bases and the J segment 5 bases; nucleotides outside the gene matches: 4. The CDR3 extends over 13 amino acids. CDR3 residues: CASSYQQGTEAFF. CDR3 in DNA: TGTGCCAGCAGCTACCAACAGGGGACTGAAGCTTTCTTT.

This clone is a singleton in its sample. The CDR3 here is CASSEGVRTEAFF. The CDR3 coding sequence is TGTGCCAGCAGCGAGGGGGTGAGAACTGAAGCTTTCTTT. V gene TRBV7-9 combines with J gene TRBJ1-1, with D possibly being TRBD1 (6 bases). This CDR3 has 13 residues. Per germline, CDR1 SEHNR and CDR2 FQNEAQ (reference sequence). Trimming removed 5 bases at V and 5 bases at J, with 12 bases between.

V gene TRBV4-3 combines with J gene TRBJ2-7; D gene unclear. Germline CDR1 LGHNA, CDR2 YSLEER. The length of the CDR3 is 16 residues. Between the trimmed V and J ends, which lost 0 bases and 3 bases, there was a span of 15 bases. CDR3 DNA: TGCGCCAGCAGCCAAGATTTGGGGTTTCAGGACTACGAGCAGTACTTC. This encodes CASSQDLGFQDYEQYF.

The rearrangement links TRBV11-2 to TRBJ2-3, with a weak D call TRBD1 (6 bases). CDR3 length: 16 amino acids. Germline loops: CDR1 SGHAT, CDR2 FQNNGV. The germline V and J ends were trimmed by 0 bases and 4 bases, with 14 bases remaining between them. CDR3: CASSLDWTVGADTQYF. CDR3 nucleotide sequence: TGTGCCAGCAGCTTAGATTGGACAGTGGGGGCAGATACGCAGTATTTT. Drawing the rest from reference TRBV11-2 and TRBJ2-3, the complete variable domain is EAGVAQSPRYKIIEKRQSVAFWCNPISGHATLYWYQQILGQGPKLLIQFQNNGVVDDSQLPKDRFSAERLKGVDSTLKIQPAKLEDSAVYLCASSLDWTVGADTQYFGPGTRLTVL.

The chain recombines TRBV11-2 with TRBJ1-2; D call uncertain. This CDR3 comprises 16 residues. The V and J ends lost 4 bases and 0 bases respectively, with 15 bases between them. From germline, CDR1 is SGHAT and CDR2 FQNNGV. CDR3 region: CASSSMLGEANYGYTF. The CDR3 DNA sequence: TGTGCCAGCAGCTCCATGCTTGGAGAGGCTAACTATGGCTACACCTTC.

In regard to this clone: Germline is not matched at one junction end, which may reflect a read error. The rearrangement links TRBV9 to TRBJ1-3; D gene uncertain. Germline V gene sequence: CDR1 SGDLS, CDR2 YYNGEE. This CDR3 has 13 amino acids. The CDR3, as DNA: TGTGCCACCAGCGGGAGCTCTGGAAACACCATATATTTT. As protein: CATSGSSGNTIYF.

The chain combines TRBV30 with TRBJ1-1; D may be TRBD1 (6 bases). The ends were cut back, 2 bases at V and 6 bases at J, with 13 bases in the middle. Germline CDR1 is GTSNPN and CDR2 is SVGIG (reference sequence). The CDR3 contains 13 residues. The CDR3 is CAWSPPGAAEAFF. The CDR3 nucleotides are TGTGCCTGGAGTCCCCCAGGGGCCGCTGAAGCTTTCTTT.

V and J are TRBV30 and TRBJ2-7; D could derive from TRBD1 or TRBD2 (5 bases each). The CDR3 consists of 15 residues. Germline CDR1 and CDR2: GTSNPN and SVGIG (reference sequence). The V end was cut by 0 bases, the J end by 3 bases, with 15 bases between. The CDR3 DNA follows: TGTGCCTGGAGTGTAGGGCCAGGGAGTGGCTACGAGCAGTACTTC. Protein product: CAWSVGPGSGYEQYF.

The chain employs TRBV5-5 and TRBJ1-1, with D unresolved. The germline V gene has CDR1 SGHKS and CDR2 YYEKEE (reference sequence). This CDR3 comprises 14 residues. Trimming pared 4 bases from V and 0 bases from J, leaving 10 bases between. The CDR3, as DNA: TGTGCCAGCAGCCCTCACGAGATGAACACTGAAGCTTTCTTT. Translation gives CASSPHEMNTEAFF.

The chain combines TRBV7-2 with TRBJ2-7; D may be TRBD1 (5 bases). CDR3 length: 17 amino acids. The ends were cut back, 5 bases at V and 0 bases at J, with 20 bases in the middle. CDR1 SGHTA and CDR2 FQGNSA come from the germline V gene. CDR3 sequence reads: CASSPLSAGPFSYEQYF. CDR3 nucleotides: TGTGCCAGCAGCCCCCTTTCCGCAGGGCCTTTCTCCTACGAGCAGTACTTC.